These 19 T cell receptor beta chains came from one sample sequenced in a study of CD8+ T cells in alopecia areata. Treatment: oral pan-JAK inhibitor, 5-10 mg twice daily. RNA extraction and reverse transcription yielded cDNA as sequencing template. The assay was immunoSEQ multiplex PCR, and TCRdb's table has in-frame clones only and misses some. The sample contains more than 200,000 clones, approximately 40% of which appear only once. The sequencing used CD4+ T cells sorted from blood, collected at approximately week 39, from a patient treated with tofacitinib. The receptors originated from a human donor with alopecia areata.

The rearrangement links TRBV25-1 to TRBJ2-7; 9 nucleotides line up with TRBD2. The germline gives CDR1 MGHDK, CDR2 SYGVNS. CDR3 length equals 16 residues. The J segment lost 2 bases and the V segment lost 3 bases, leaving 8 bases of the junction unmatched. This CDR3 is CASSDFPAGGTYEQYF. CDR3 bases: TGTGCCAGCAGTGATTTTCCGGCGGGAGGGACCTACGAGCAGTACTTC.

This clone showed up just a few times. The CDR3 carries no conserved terminal phenylalanine or tryptophan, so it likely arises from a read error. The limits of the CDR3 on the DNA are not certain, so only TCRdb's listed CDR3 is given. The genes are TRBV29-1 and TRBJ2-3. With termini counted, the CDR3 has 11 amino acids. Germline values: CDR1 SQVTM, CDR2 ANQGSEA. CDR3 region: CSVEDADQIDL.

The rearrangement links TRBV7-8 to TRBJ1-2; no reliable D call. V lost 0 bases to trimming and J lost 8 bases, with 13 bases between them. Germline values: CDR1 SGHVS, CDR2 FQNEAQ. CDR3 length: 14 residues. The CDR3 loop reads CASSLAPAAGGYTF. The CDR3 bases are TGTGCCAGCAGCTTAGCGCCGGCGGCCGGCGGCTACACCTTC.

The chain joins TRBV7-2 to TRBJ2-6, with D perhaps given as TRBD1 or TRBD2 (5 bases each). V was clipped by 1 base and J by 2 bases, with 9 bases between them. This CDR3 is 16 amino acids long. Germline V gene lookup returns CDR1 SGHTA and CDR2 FQGNSA. This CDR3 reads CASSLDGGPGANVLTF. CDR3 nucleotide sequence: TGTGCCAGCAGCTTAGATGGGGGTCCTGGGGCCAACGTCCTGACTTTC.

This clone appeared a few times. V and J are TRBV7-9 and TRBJ2-5; D possibly corresponds to TRBD2 (5 bases). The CDR3 is 14 amino acids. The ends were cut back, 3 bases at V and 2 bases at J, with 10 bases in the middle. Germline loops: CDR1 SEHNR, CDR2 FQNEAQ (reference sequence). The CDR3 coding sequence is TGTGCCAGCAGCTTGAGGCGGACTCAAGAGACCCAGTACTTC. Protein: CASSLRRTQETQYF.

This clone was counted ten times or more. V and J are TRBV7-9 and TRBJ1-5; D unclear. Germline-derived CDR1 and CDR2 are SEHNR and FQNEAQ (reference sequence). The CDR3 has 13 residues. V lost 7 bases and J lost 7, with 14 bases in between. CDR3 bases: TGTGCCAGCAATACGCAGGCGGGACAGCCCCAGCATTTT. Amino acid sequence: CASNTQAGQPQHF. Complete variable domain (other parts from reference TRBV7-9 and TRBJ1-5): DTGVSQNPRHKITKRGQNVTFRCDPISEHNRLYWYRQTLGQGPEFLTYFQNEAQLEKSRLLSDRFSAERPKGSFSTLEIQRTEQGDSAMYLCASNTQAGQPQHFGDGTRLSIL.

The chain joins TRBV7-9 to TRBJ2-2; D not certain. Germline CDR1 reads SEHNR; CDR2 reads FQNEAQ (reference sequence). V shed 7 bases and J shed 0 bases, with 9 bases lying between them. CDR3 size: 14 residues. The CDR3 sequence: CASTRGSNTGELFF. The CDR3 nucleotides read TGTGCCAGCACCAGAGGCTCGAACACCGGGGAGCTGTTTTTT.

In this sample, this clone turned up a few times. The gene calls are TRBV7-8 and TRBJ2-5, with D possibly matching TRBD2 (6 bases). The CDR3 loop spans 14 amino acids. The germline V gene encodes CDR1 SGHVS and CDR2 FQNEAQ. V lost 5 bases and J lost 7, with 17 bases in between. The CDR3 is CASSPGTGAGTQYF. The CDR3 nucleotides are TGTGCCAGCAGCCCCGGGACTGGGGCCGGGACCCAGTACTTC.

This chain links TRBV29-1 with TRBJ2-2; TRBD1 might be the D (6 bases). This CDR3 has 16 amino acids. Germline V gives CDR1 SQVTM, CDR2 ANQGSEA. Trimming took off 3 bases at V and 1 base at J, with 15 bases between the two ends. CDR3 residues: CSVDGGHYGNTGELFF. CDR3 in DNA: TGCAGCGTTGATGGGGGACACTATGGGAACACCGGGGAGCTGTTTTTT.

The chain joins TRBV19 to TRBJ2-2; 7 bases agree with TRBD1. Germline CDR1 and CDR2: LNHDA and SQIVND (reference sequence). Trimming removed 5 bases from V and 11 bases from J; junction bases left unmatched: 5. This CDR3 contains 12 residues. CDR3 residues: CASSPYRGELFF. CDR3 coding DNA: TGTGCCAGTAGTCCATACAGGGGCGAGCTGTTTTTT.

The table lists this clone with a few counts. The J gene is TRBJ2-7, the V gene TRBV13; D remains unclear. The CDR3 extends over 15 amino acids. Trimming took off 2 bases at V and 4 bases at J, with 15 bases between the two ends. Germline CDR1 reads PRHDT; CDR2 reads FYEKMQ (reference sequence). CDR3 region: CASSLRDPFRYEQYF. CDR3 in DNA: TGTGCCAGCAGCTTACGAGACCCATTTCGTTACGAGCAGTACTTC. Supplemented by reference TRBV13 and TRBJ2-7, the full variable domain reads AAGVIQSPRHLIKEKRETATLKCYPIPRHDTVYWYQQGPGQDPQFLISFYEKMQSDKGSIPDRFSAQQFSDYHSELNMSSLELGDSALYFCASSLRDPFRYEQYFGPGTRLTVT.

This clone was detected only a few times. The rearrangement links TRBV7-9 to TRBJ2-7; 8 positions agree with TRBD2. Per germline, CDR1 SEHNR and CDR2 FQNEAQ (reference sequence). This CDR3 has 15 amino acids. J was trimmed by 5 bases and V by 5 bases; bases with no gene match: 11. The CDR3 nucleotides are TGTGCCAGCAGCCTACTAGCGGCCCTAGTAGACGAGCAGTACTTC. It is translated as CASSLLAALVDEQYF.

V usage is TRBV7-2 and J usage is TRBJ2-3; D remains ambiguous. CDR3 length equals 15 residues. From germline, CDR1 is SGHTA and CDR2 FQGNSA. V was pared by 1 base and J by 2 bases, with 10 bases between. The CDR3 DNA reads as TGTGCCAGCAGCTTAGGGTTTACGACCACAGATACGCAGTATTTT. Translated, it gives CASSLGFTTTDTQYF.

The V gene is TRBV14, the J gene TRBJ1-1; D is possibly TRBD1 (5 bases). V gave up 1 base and J gave up 10 bases, with 13 bases separating them. The CDR3 loop spans 13 amino acids. Germline assignment: CDR1 SGHDN and CDR2 FVKESK. This CDR3 is CASSQGGIGRAFF. Written as DNA, the CDR3 is TGTGCCAGCAGCCAAGGGGGGATAGGGAGAGCTTTCTTT. Based on the CDR3 plus reference TRBV14 and TRBJ1-1, the full variable domain is EAGVTQFPSHSVIEKGQTVTLRCDPISGHDNLYWYRRVMGKEIKFLLHFVKESKQDESGMPNNRFLAERTGGTYSTLKVQPAELEDSGVYFCASSQGGIGRAFFGQGTRLTVV.

The count of this clone is one. This chain connects TRBV4-1 to TRBJ2-5; 7 nucleotides line up with TRBD2. The better agreement between TRBJ2-7 and the DNA end casts doubt on the J call. The V gene's germline CDR1 is MGHRA and CDR2 YSYEKL. The CDR3 consists of 12 residues. The CDR3: CASRGVSYEQYF. For the CDR3, the DNA is TGCGCTTCACGGGGGGTTTCCTACGAGCAGTACTTC.

This clone was detected many times. The chain recombines TRBV7-2 with TRBJ2-1; D not certain. Germline CDR1 is SGHTA and CDR2 is FQGNSA. The CDR3 runs to 14 residues. Trimming shortened V by 2 bases and J by 0 bases, and 5 bases separated the two germline ends. CDR3 sequence reads: CASSLSSSYNEQFF. The CDR3 DNA follows: TGTGCCAGCAGCTTATCCAGCTCCTACAATGAGCAGTTCTTC.

This clone turned up a few times. The rearrangement links TRBV7-2 to TRBJ2-1, with D possibly TRBD2 on 5 matching bases. This CDR3 is built from 15 residues. V lost 1 base to trimming and J lost 6 bases, with 13 bases between them. Germline V gives CDR1 SGHTA, CDR2 FQGNSA. The CDR3 DNA is TGTGCCAGCAGCTTAGGGCGGGCCCCCCTCAATGAGCAGTTCTTC. It is translated as CASSLGRAPLNEQFF.

For this clone: The same CDR3 also results from other DNA sequences found in this sample. The chain joins TRBV20-1 to TRBJ2-5; D remains unclear. In germline, CDR1 is DFQATT, CDR2 SNEGSKA (reference sequence). V was pared by 6 bases and J by 2 bases, with 4 bases between. This CDR3 has 10 amino acids. DNA of the CDR3: TGCAGTGCGACACAAGAGACCCAGTACTTC. It is translated as CSATQETQYF.

The V gene is TRBV4-1, the J gene TRBJ2-5; possible D gene TRBD1, 6 bases. CDR1 MGHRA and CDR2 YSYEKL come from the germline V gene. The V gene lost 4 bases and the J gene lost 4 bases, with 13 bases spanning the gap. This CDR3 comprises 14 residues. CDR3 sequence: CASSPGKDRETQYF. Here the CDR3 DNA reads TGCGCCAGCAGCCCAGGGAAGGACAGAGAGACCCAGTACTTC.